Listed here are 28 T cell receptor beta chains from one sample, sequenced in a study of T cell changes during pregnancy in multiple sclerosis (dated by TCRdb to between 2019 and 2020). The library was produced with the immunoSEQ multiplex PCR assay. This immuneACCESS table, as held by TCRdb, lists in-frame sequences with V and J called but not all clones. Of the missing ones, under half trace to an unresolved V gene in checked studies; the others have no known cause. Present in this sample are fewer than 110,000 clones, 85% to 95% of which were seen just once. Clones ranked in the top ten supply less than 0.9% of the sample. Sequencing was performed on peripheral blood, taken in the third trimester of pregnancy. The receptors derive from a female donor in good health, enrolled as a control in a pregnancy study.

The CDR3 sequence: CASSLQVQETQYF. CDR3 DNA sequence: TGTGCCAGCAGCTTACAGGTTCAAGAGACCCAGTACTTC. This rearrangement joins TRBV7-3 to TRBJ2-5, with D hard to call. The V end lost 2 bases, the J end lost 2 bases, and 6 bases lay between the germline ends. The CDR3 covers 13 residues. Germline CDR1 reads SGHTA; CDR2 reads FQGTGA. Drawing the rest from reference TRBV7-3 and TRBJ2-5, the complete variable domain is GAGVSQTPSNKVTEKGKYVELRCDPISGHTALYWYRQSLGQGPEFLIYFQGTGAADDSGLPNDRFFAVRPEGSVSTLKIQRTERGDSAVYLCASSLQVQETQYFGPGTRLLVL.

The chain links TRBV25-1 to TRBJ2-7, with TRBD1 matching 9 bases. Looked up from germline, CDR1 is MGHDK and CDR2 is SYGVNS. The length of the CDR3 is 13 residues. V gave up 7 bases and J gave up 4 bases; unmatched junction bases: 5. The CDR3 nucleotides read TGTGCCAGCACCGGGACAGGGAGGTACGAGCAGTACTTC. It yields the protein CASTGTGRYEQYF.

The chain joins TRBV28 to TRBJ1-3, with unresolved D. V was trimmed by 7 bases and J by 1 base, leaving 11 bases between them. The CDR3 has 14 amino acids. Germline CDR1 is MDHEN and CDR2 is SYDVKM. DNA for the CDR3: TGTGCCAGCAAAACGGCCGGGTCTGGAAACACCATATATTTT. Translating it yields CASKTAGSGNTIYF.

The rearrangement links TRBV7-3 to TRBJ1-1, with D possibly being TRBD1 (6 bases). The germline CDR1 and CDR2 sequences are SGHTA and FQGTGA. This CDR3 spans 15 amino acids. Trimming took off 7 bases at V and 3 bases at J, with 18 bases between the two ends. Written as DNA, the CDR3 is TGTGCCAGCACCGAAGATGAGGGGGAGTACACTGAAGCTTTCTTT. Protein sequence: CASTEDEGEYTEAFF. Together with reference TRBV7-3 and TRBJ1-1, the CDR3 gives the full variable domain: GAGVSQTPSNKVTEKGKYVELRCDPISGHTALYWYRQSLGQGPEFLIYFQGTGAADDSGLPNDRFFAVRPEGSVSTLKIQRTERGDSAVYLCASTEDEGEYTEAFFGQGTRLTVV.

The gene calls are TRBV9 and TRBJ2-1; 7 bases line up with TRBD1. V trimming: 3 bases; J trimming: 5 bases; junction bases outside the gene matches: 5. Germline values: CDR1 SGDLS, CDR2 YYNGEE. The CDR3 has 14 residues. The CDR3 region is CASSARDRDNEQFF. CDR3 nucleotides: TGTGCCAGCAGCGCGCGAGACAGGGACAATGAGCAGTTCTTC.

This chain joins TRBV4-1 and TRBJ1-2; possibly TRBD1 for D (5 bases). The germline gives CDR1 MGHRA, CDR2 YSYEKL. The CDR3 extends over 15 amino acids. Trimming left V 0 bases short and J 4 bases short, with 12 bases between. The CDR3 nucleotides read TGCGCCAGCAGCCAAGACCAGGTGGGGGGCTATGGCTACACCTTC. This gives the protein CASSQDQVGGYGYTF.

The gene calls are TRBV15 and TRBJ2-7; no firm D call. Trimming left V 3 bases short and J 4 bases short, with 10 bases between. The CDR3 loop spans 13 amino acids. The germline CDR1 and CDR2 sequences are LNHNV and YYDKDF (reference sequence). The CDR3 nucleotides are TGTGCCACCAGCAGTCGCAGGAAATACGAGCAGTACTTC. As protein: CATSSRRKYEQYF.

The V call is TRBV25-1, the J call TRBJ1-6; D unclear. The V end lost 6 bases, the J end lost 13 bases, and 10 bases lay between the germline ends. Germline V gene lookup returns CDR1 MGHDK and CDR2 SYGVNS. This CDR3 is 11 amino acids long. The CDR3 loop is CASRDSGPLHF. DNA for the CDR3: TGTGCCAGCAGGGACTCTGGGCCCCTCCACTTT.

CDR3 DNA sequence: TGCGCCAGCAGCCCGGACGGGACAGGGGGAAATCAGCCCCAGCATTTT. Its translation: CASSPDGTGGNQPQHF. The chain has TRBV5-1 and TRBJ1-5; TRBD1 matches 11 bases. Germline values: CDR1 SGHRS, CDR2 YFSETQ. Trimming cost V 4 bases and J 4 bases; bases outside gene matches: 7. The CDR3 is made up of 16 amino acids. Together with reference TRBV5-1 and TRBJ1-5, the CDR3 gives the full variable domain: KAGVTQTPRYLIKTRGQQVTLSCSPISGHRSVSWYQQTPGQGLQFLFEYFSETQRNKGNFPGRFSGRQFSNSRSEMNVSTLELGDSALYLCASSPDGTGGNQPQHFGDGTRLSIL.

The chain joins TRBV5-1 to TRBJ1-1; no clear D. V was shortened by 0 bases and J by 0 bases, with 6 bases between the two germline ends. CDR3 length equals 14 residues. The V gene's germline CDR1 is SGHRS and CDR2 YFSETQ. CDR3 nucleotides: TGCGCCAGCAGCTTGGTACAACTGAACACTGAAGCTTTCTTT. Its protein product is CASSLVQLNTEAFF. Using reference TRBV5-1 and TRBJ1-1 for the parts outside the CDR3, the full variable domain is KAGVTQTPRYLIKTRGQQVTLSCSPISGHRSVSWYQQTPGQGLQFLFEYFSETQRNKGNFPGRFSGRQFSNSRSEMNVSTLELGDSALYLCASSLVQLNTEAFFGQGTRLTVV.

The V and J genes are TRBV2 and TRBJ2-7, with 12 bases that match TRBD1. Germline V gene lookup returns CDR1 SNHLY and CDR2 FYNNEI. The CDR3 covers 13 residues. The V gene end was trimmed by 9 bases and the J gene end by 6 bases; junction bases not matched to a gene: 6. CDR3 in amino acids: CASRDRGQREQYF. In DNA, the CDR3 is TGTGCCAGTAGGGACAGGGGGCAGCGCGAGCAGTACTTC.

The V gene is TRBV18, the J gene TRBJ2-1, with 7 bases lining up with TRBD2. This CDR3 has 16 amino acids. The J segment lost 4 bases and the V segment lost 3 bases, leaving 9 bases of the junction unmatched. Germline V gene lookup returns CDR1 KGHSH and CDR2 LQKENI. The CDR3 protein is CASSPRGGSKYNEQFF. The CDR3 coding sequence is TGTGCCAGCTCACCGCGGGGCGGGAGTAAGTACAATGAGCAGTTCTTC.

V is TRBV7-2 and J is TRBJ2-7, with D tentatively TRBD2 (6 bases). Trimming shortened V by 3 bases and J by 5 bases, and 14 bases separated the two germline ends. CDR1 and CDR2 from the germline V gene are SGHTA and FQGNSA. There are 14 residues in the CDR3. The CDR3 loop is CASSLTRQRNEQYF. The CDR3 region has the DNA TGTGCCAGCAGCTTGACTAGACAAAGGAACGAGCAGTACTTC.

The V and J genes are TRBV6-4 and TRBJ1-5; D gene unclear. This CDR3 contains 13 residues. V was pared by 3 bases and J by 5 bases, with 8 bases between. The V gene's germline CDR1 is MRHNA and CDR2 SNTAGT. The CDR3 protein is CASSEESDQPQHF. CDR3 DNA: TGTGCCAGCAGTGAAGAGAGTGATCAGCCCCAGCATTTT.

This sequence joins TRBV27 and TRBJ2-7, with D possibly being TRBD2 (6 bases). This CDR3 has 14 amino acids. In germline, CDR1 is MNHEY, CDR2 SMNVEV (reference sequence). Trimming stripped 1 base from V and 4 bases from J, with 11 bases between. The CDR3 nucleotides are TGTGCCAGCAGTTTATACCCGGGGGATTACGAGCAGTACTTC. Amino acid sequence: CASSLYPGDYEQYF.

The chain is built from TRBV4-2 and TRBJ1-1; TRBD1 is a possible D gene (5 bases). V shed 0 bases and J shed 2 bases, with 13 bases lying between them. Germline CDR1 and CDR2: LGHNA and YNFKEQ. The length of the CDR3 is 16 residues. For the CDR3, the DNA is TGTGCCAGCAGCCAAGATCCCATCGACAGAAACACTGAAGCTTTCTTT. The encoded protein is CASSQDPIDRNTEAFF.

In regard to this clone: Other nucleotide sequences from this sample produce the same CDR3. The CDR3 nucleotides read TGTGCCAGCAGTGAAGCGCGGGGAGGGAATGAGCAGTTCTTC. Translating it yields CASSEARGGNEQFF. The V gene is TRBV6-1, the J gene TRBJ2-1; 7 bases are shared with TRBD2. Germline lookup yields CDR1 MNHNS and CDR2 SASEGT. Unmatched junction bases numbered 3, after V lost 0 bases and J lost 7 bases. The CDR3 is 14 amino acids.

The CDR3 nucleotides are TGTGCCAGCAGCTTAAACTCGCCAGGGGGTGGAAACACCATATATTTT. Its translation: CASSLNSPGGGNTIYF. The chain couples TRBV7-3 to TRBJ1-3, with 7 bases matching TRBD1. Losses at the gene ends were 1 base for V and 3 bases for J; bases not matched to a gene: 6. Germline assignment: CDR1 SGHTA and CDR2 FQGTGA. This CDR3 region has 16 residues.

The CDR3 loop is CASSLGTGGYEQYF. CDR3 nucleotides: TGTGCCAGTAGTTTGGGGACAGGGGGCTACGAGCAGTACTTC. This chain uses TRBV19 with TRBJ2-7; the match to TRBD1 covers 11 bases. With V trimmed by 5 bases and J by 3 bases, 3 bases remained unmatched. The V gene's germline CDR1 is LNHDA and CDR2 SQIVND (reference sequence). CDR3 length equals 14 residues.

This chain links TRBV18 with TRBJ1-5; D gene uncertain. V lost 3 bases and J 6 bases, leaving 15 bases between the germline ends. Germline V lookup: CDR1 KGHSH, CDR2 LQKENI. The CDR3 is made up of 15 amino acids. The CDR3 loop is CASSPREAEGQPQHF. CDR3 nucleotides: TGTGCCAGCTCACCTCGCGAAGCTGAGGGTCAGCCCCAGCATTTT.

The chain employs TRBV9 and TRBJ2-7; TRBD2 is a possible D gene (5 bases). The germline V gene encodes CDR1 SGDLS and CDR2 YYNGEE. Deletions cut 0 bases from V and 5 bases from J, with 15 bases between. The CDR3 is 15 residues long. The CDR3 loop reads CASSVEMRGIDEQYF. The DNA of the CDR3 is TGTGCCAGCAGCGTAGAGATGAGAGGGATTGACGAGCAGTACTTC.

The chain joins TRBV10-3 to TRBJ1-2; 8 nucleotides match TRBD1. CDR3 length: 14 residues. V dropped 0 bases and J dropped 7; count of bases not matched to a gene: 4. CDR1 and CDR2 from the germline V gene are ENHRY and SYGVKD. CDR3 loop: CAISESDRAVGYTF. The CDR3 coding sequence is TGTGCCATCAGTGAGTCGGACAGGGCGGTTGGCTACACCTTC.

This chain links TRBV6-6 with TRBJ1-6; TRBD1 matches at 7 bases. V dropped 5 bases and J dropped 8; count of bases not matched to a gene: 9. The germline CDR1 and CDR2 sequences are MNHNY and SVGAGI (reference sequence). The CDR3 runs 15 residues. The CDR3 sequence is CASSPNRQGDSPLHF. CDR3 nucleotides: TGTGCCAGCAGTCCAAATAGACAGGGAGATTCACCCCTCCACTTT.

The V and J genes are TRBV6-1 and TRBJ1-1; D is uncertain. The CDR3 loop spans 15 amino acids. The V gene's germline CDR1 is MNHNS and CDR2 SASEGT. V shed 2 bases and J shed 1 base, with 11 bases lying between them. CDR3 sequence reads: CASSESRFGNTEAFF. The CDR3 DNA sequence: TGTGCCAGCAGTGAATCTCGTTTCGGGAACACTGAAGCTTTCTTT.

This clone was detected only once. This sequence joins TRBV5-6 and TRBJ2-1, with a weak D call TRBD1 (5 bases). The CDR3 consists of 14 residues. The germline gives CDR1 SGHDT, CDR2 YYEEEE. The V end was cut by 4 bases, the J end by 0 bases, with 8 bases between. CDR3: CASSHDSSYNEQFF. As DNA, the CDR3 is TGTGCCAGCAGCCATGACAGCTCCTACAATGAGCAGTTCTTC.

V usage is TRBV4-1 and J usage is TRBJ2-3, with 9 positions matching TRBD1. With V trimmed by 0 bases and J by 9 bases, 16 bases remained unmatched. This CDR3 has 18 residues. Germline loops: CDR1 MGHRA, CDR2 YSYEKL. CDR3 bases: TGCGCCAGCAGCCAAGAATCCGGCGGGGACAGGGTCTGGGGGACGCAGTATTTT. Its translation is CASSQESGGDRVWGTQYF.

This clone was found once. The J gene is TRBJ2-4, the V gene TRBV2, with D possibly matching TRBD2 (6 bases). V gave up 7 bases and J gave up 8 bases, with 15 bases separating them. Looked up from germline, CDR1 is SNHLY and CDR2 is FYNNEI. The CDR3 is 13 residues long. CDR3 DNA: TGTGCCAGCAAGACGGGAGACGGGGACATTCAGTACTTC. The encoded protein is CASKTGDGDIQYF.

The chain joins TRBV6-1 to TRBJ1-4; 10 positions match TRBD1. Unmatched junction bases numbered 7, after V lost 5 bases and J lost 7 bases. Germline V lookup: CDR1 MNHNS, CDR2 SASEGT. CDR3 size: 15 residues. The CDR3 DNA is TGTGCCAGCAGTATATTGACAGGGGGCATTGAAAAACTGTTTTTT. Its translation: CASSILTGGIEKLFF.